The clone carrying this T cell receptor beta chain was counted between two and nine times. These data are taken from a study of siplizumab effects on memory and regulatory T cells. The data were produced by immunoSEQ multiplex PCR, yet TCRdb's version contains in-frame clones alone and is incomplete. The sample includes about 100,000 clones, about 90% of them seen just once. The sample was CD4+ T cells sorted from blood. The receptor was isolated from a human donor in good health.

CDR3 loop: CASRETGGGYEQYF. The CDR3 bases are TGTGCCAGCAGGGAGACAGGGGGCGGCTACGAGCAGTACTTC. The chain uses TRBV6-5 and TRBJ2-7; 10 bases align to TRBD1. The CDR3 totals 14 residues. The V gene's germline CDR1 is MNHEY and CDR2 SVGAGI. V was clipped by 6 bases and J by 3 bases; unmatched bases: 5.